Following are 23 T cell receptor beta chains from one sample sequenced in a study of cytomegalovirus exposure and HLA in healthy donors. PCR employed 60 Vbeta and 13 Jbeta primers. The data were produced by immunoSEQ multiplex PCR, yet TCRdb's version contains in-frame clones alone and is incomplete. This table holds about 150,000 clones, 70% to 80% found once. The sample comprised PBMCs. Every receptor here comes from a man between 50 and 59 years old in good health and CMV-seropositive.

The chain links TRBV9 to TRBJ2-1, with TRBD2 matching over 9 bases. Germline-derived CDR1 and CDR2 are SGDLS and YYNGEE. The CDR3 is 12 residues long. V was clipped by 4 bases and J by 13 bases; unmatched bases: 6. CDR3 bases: TGTGCCAGCAGCTCCCCCGGGACTAGCCAGTTCTTC. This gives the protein CASSSPGTSQFF.

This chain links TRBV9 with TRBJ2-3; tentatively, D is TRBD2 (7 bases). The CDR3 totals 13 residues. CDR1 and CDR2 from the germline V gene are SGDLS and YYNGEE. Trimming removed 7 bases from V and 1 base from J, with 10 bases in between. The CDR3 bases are TGTGCCAGCCGAGGGGGGGGCACAGATACGCAGTATTTT. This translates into CASRGGGTDTQYF.

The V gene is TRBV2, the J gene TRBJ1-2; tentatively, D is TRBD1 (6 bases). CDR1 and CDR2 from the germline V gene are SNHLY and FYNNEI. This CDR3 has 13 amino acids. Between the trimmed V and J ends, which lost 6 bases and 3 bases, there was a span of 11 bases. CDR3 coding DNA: TGTGCCAGCAGGGGTCCAGGGGACTATGGCTACACCTTC. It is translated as CASRGPGDYGYTF.

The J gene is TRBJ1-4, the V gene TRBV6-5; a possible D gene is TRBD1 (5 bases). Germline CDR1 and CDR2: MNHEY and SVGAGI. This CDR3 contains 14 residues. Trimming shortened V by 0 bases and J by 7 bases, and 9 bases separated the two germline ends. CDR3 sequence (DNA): TGTGCCAGCAGTTACTCGTCAAGGGGTGAAAAACTGTTTTTT. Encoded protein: CASSYSSRGEKLFF.

The CDR3, as DNA: TGTGCCAGCAGCTTAGATCCGACTTCCAACCCCCAAAACATTCAGTACTTC. This gives the protein CASSLDPTSNPQNIQYF. The chain joins TRBV11-2 to TRBJ2-4; D is uncertain. Germline V lookup: CDR1 SGHAT, CDR2 FQNNGV. This CDR3 has 17 residues. V was pared by 0 bases and J by 5 bases, with 17 bases between.

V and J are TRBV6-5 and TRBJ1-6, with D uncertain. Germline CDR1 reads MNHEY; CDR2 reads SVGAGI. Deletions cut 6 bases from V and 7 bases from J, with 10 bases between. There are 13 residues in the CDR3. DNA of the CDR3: TGTGCCAGCAGATTCAGGAGGAATTCACCCCTCCACTTT. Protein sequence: CASRFRRNSPLHF.

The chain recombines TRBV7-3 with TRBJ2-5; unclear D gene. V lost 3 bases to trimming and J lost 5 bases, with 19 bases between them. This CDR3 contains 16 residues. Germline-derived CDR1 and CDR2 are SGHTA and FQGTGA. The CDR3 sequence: CASSFTRSASGETQYF. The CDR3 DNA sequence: TGTGCCAGCAGCTTCACCCGCAGCGCTTCCGGGGAGACCCAGTACTTC.

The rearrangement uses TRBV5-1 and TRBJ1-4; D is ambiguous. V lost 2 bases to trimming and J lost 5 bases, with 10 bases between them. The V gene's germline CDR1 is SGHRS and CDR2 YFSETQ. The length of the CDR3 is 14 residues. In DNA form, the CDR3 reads TGCGCCAGCAGCTTTGCGGGCGGGAATGAAAAACTGTTTTTT. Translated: CASSFAGGNEKLFF.

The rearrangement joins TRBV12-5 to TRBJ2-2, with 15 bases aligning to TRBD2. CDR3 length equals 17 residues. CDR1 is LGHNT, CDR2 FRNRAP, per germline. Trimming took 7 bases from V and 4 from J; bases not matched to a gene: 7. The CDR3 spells CASAYGTSGGPTGELFF. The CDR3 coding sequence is TGTGCTAGTGCCTACGGGACTAGCGGGGGGCCCACCGGGGAGCTGTTTTTT.

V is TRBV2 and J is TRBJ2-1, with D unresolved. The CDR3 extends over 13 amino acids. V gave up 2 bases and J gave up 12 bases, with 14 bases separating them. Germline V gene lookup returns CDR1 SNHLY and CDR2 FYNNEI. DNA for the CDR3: TGTGCCAGCAGTGAAAGAGGCACCTTAGGGCAGTTCTTC. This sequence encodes CASSERGTLGQFF.

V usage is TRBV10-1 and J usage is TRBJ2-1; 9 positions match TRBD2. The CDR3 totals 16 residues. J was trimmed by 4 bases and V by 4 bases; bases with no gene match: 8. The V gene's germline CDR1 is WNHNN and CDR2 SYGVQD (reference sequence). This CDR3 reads CASSAGSGGWYNEQFF. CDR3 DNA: TGCGCCAGCAGTGCGGGTAGCGGGGGTTGGTACAATGAGCAGTTCTTC.

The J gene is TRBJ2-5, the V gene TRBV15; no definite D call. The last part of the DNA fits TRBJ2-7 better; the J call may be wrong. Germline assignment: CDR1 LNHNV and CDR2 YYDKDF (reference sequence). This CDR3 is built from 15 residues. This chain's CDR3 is CATSRDQNPYYEQYF. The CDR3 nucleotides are TGTGCCACCAGCAGAGATCAGAACCCGTACTACGAGCAGTACTTC.

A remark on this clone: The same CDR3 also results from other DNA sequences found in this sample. The CDR3 region is CASMRTSGGQETQYF. The CDR3 DNA sequence: TGTGCCAGTATGAGGACTAGCGGGGGCCAAGAGACCCAGTACTTC. The chain uses TRBV19 and TRBJ2-5, with 13 bases aligning to TRBD2. CDR1 and CDR2 (germline): LNHDA, SQIVND (reference sequence). The V segment lost 7 bases and the J segment 1 base; nucleotides outside the gene matches: 3. The CDR3 runs 15 residues.

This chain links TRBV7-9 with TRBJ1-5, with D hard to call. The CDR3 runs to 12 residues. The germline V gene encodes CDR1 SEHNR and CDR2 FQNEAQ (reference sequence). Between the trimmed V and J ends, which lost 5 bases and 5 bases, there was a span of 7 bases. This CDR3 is CASSPGYQPQHF. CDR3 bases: TGTGCCAGCAGCCCCGGGTATCAGCCCCAGCATTTT.

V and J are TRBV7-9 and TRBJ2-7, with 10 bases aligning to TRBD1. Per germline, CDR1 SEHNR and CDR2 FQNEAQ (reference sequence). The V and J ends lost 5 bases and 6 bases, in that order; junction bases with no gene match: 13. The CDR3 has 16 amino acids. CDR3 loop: CASSAGIGQGVREQYF. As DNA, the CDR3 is TGTGCCAGCAGCGCGGGGATCGGACAGGGGGTGCGCGAGCAGTACTTC.

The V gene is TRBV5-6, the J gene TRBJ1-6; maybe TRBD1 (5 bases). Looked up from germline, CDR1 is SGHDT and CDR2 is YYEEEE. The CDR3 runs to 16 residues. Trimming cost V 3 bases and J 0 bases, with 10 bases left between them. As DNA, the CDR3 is TGTGCCAGCAGCTCGCAGGGCAGCTCCTATAATTCACCCCTCCACTTT. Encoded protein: CASSSQGSSYNSPLHF.

The CDR3 spells CASSSPTGGREKLFF. The CDR3 DNA reads as TGTGCCAGTAGTTCGCCGACAGGGGGGAGAGAAAAACTGTTTTTT. The rearrangement joins TRBV19 to TRBJ1-4, with TRBD1 identical over 9 bases. The V and J ends lost 5 bases and 8 bases, in that order; junction bases with no gene match: 9. Germline-derived CDR1 and CDR2 are LNHDA and SQIVND (reference sequence). The CDR3 has 15 residues.

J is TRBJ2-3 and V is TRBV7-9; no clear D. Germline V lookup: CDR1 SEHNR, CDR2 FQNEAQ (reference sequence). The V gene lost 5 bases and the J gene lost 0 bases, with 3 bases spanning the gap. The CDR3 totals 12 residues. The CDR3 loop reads CASSLSTDTQYF. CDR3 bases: TGTGCCAGCAGCCTAAGCACAGATACGCAGTATTTT.

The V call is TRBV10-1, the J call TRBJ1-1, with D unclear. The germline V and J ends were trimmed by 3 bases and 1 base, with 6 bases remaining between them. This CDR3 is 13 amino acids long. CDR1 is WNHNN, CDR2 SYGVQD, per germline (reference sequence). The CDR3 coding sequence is TGCGCCAGCAGTGACCCAGAGAACACTGAAGCTTTCTTT. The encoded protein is CASSDPENTEAFF.

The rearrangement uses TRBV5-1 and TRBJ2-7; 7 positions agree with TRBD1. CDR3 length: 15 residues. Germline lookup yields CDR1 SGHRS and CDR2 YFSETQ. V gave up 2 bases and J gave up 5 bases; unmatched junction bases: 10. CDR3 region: CASSFGTVSPNEQYF. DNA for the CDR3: TGCGCCAGCAGCTTCGGGACAGTGTCCCCAAACGAGCAGTACTTC.

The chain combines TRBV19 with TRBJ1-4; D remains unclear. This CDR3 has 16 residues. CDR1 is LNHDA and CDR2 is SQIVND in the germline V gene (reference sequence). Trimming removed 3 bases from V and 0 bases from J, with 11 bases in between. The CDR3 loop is CASSIQLEATNEKLFF. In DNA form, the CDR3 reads TGTGCCAGTAGTATCCAGTTGGAGGCAACTAATGAAAAACTGTTTTTT.

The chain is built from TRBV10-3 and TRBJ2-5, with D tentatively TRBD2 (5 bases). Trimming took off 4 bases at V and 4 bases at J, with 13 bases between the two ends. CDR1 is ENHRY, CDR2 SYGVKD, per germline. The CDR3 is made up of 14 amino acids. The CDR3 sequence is CAISGYRRSETQYF. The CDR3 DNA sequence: TGTGCCATCAGTGGTTATAGGAGGTCAGAGACCCAGTACTTC.

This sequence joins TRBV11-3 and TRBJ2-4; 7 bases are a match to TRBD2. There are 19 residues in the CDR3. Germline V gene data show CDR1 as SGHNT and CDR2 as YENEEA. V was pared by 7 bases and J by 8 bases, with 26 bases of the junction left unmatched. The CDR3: CASTRRSTREEFDTDIQYF. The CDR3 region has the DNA TGTGCCAGCACAAGAAGGTCTACCCGGGAGGAGTTCGATACGGACATTCAGTACTTC.